This note documents a single TCR beta chain sequence. Which antigen it targets is not known. It is unclear where the CDR3 begins or ends on the DNA, so no DNA is shown, and the CDR3 is as TCRdb lists it. Counted from cysteine to phenylalanine, this CDR3 has 11 amino acids. The germline V gene encodes CDR1 SGHNT and CDR2 YYREEE (reference sequence). The data stem from a study of beta chain features in type 1 diabetes (dated by TCRdb to between 2018 and 2020). Looking at the study overall: Mean age, gender distribution, total cell number and subset yield did not differ between patients and healthy donors. In the study, TCRB repertoires of sorted circulating CD4+ T cell subsets from recently diagnosed type 1 diabetes patients were compared with those of matched healthy donors. Whereas all 28 donors provided naive and central memory subsets, regulatory and stem cell-like memory subsets were isolated from just 8 patients and roughly 8 healthy donors. A total of 85 million to 110 million sorted cells were examined across all samples, and RNA yield correlated strongly with the number of cells per subset.

Each donor gave one peripheral blood draw, averaging approximately 0.12 L, which was collected into heparinised tubes. A BD FACSAria II and a panel including CD45RO, CCR7, CD25, CD127, CD95 and CD27 were used to sort naive, central memory, regulatory and stem cell-like memory CD4+ T cells. Purity was above 98% for every sorted population. PBMCs were isolated immediately by Lymphoprep density gradient centrifugation and stained directly without culture. So that batch effects would be minimized, each experiment stained and sorted samples in pairs, pairing one healthy donor with one patient. Broader findings and caveats from the paper: At VDJ recombination sites, patients with type 1 diabetes made fewer insertions and deleted more nucleotides, a pattern implying thymic rearrangement abnormalities. In all four CD4+ subsets, TCRB CDR3 length was moderately but significantly shorter in type 1 diabetes patients. Sequencing cDNA rather than genomic DNA could over-represent highly expressing activated cells, although activation and CD3 levels did not differ between groups. Naive, central memory and regulatory TCRB repertoires appeared more similar among patients than among healthy donors. Shorter templates might be favored by PCR, yet because patient and control samples were amplified and corrected together, any such skew would affect both groups equally. HLA sub-analyses involved small numbers of individuals, so any influence of HLA type on TCRB rearrangement remained unresolved.

The entire amount of isolated RNA was reverse transcribed using the High Capacity cDNA Reverse Transcription Kit, so the sequenced TCRB transcripts were expressed ones. Deep immunoSEQ sequencing was applied to naive, central memory and regulatory T cell samples, giving an average of about 3.8 million total reads per sample. Sorted cells were lysed in RLT buffer and RNA was extracted with DNase-treated RNeasy Micro or Mini kits, depending on cell number. To prevent cross-contamination, each cell subset was processed individually, whereas patient and healthy donor samples were processed jointly. TCRB sequences were amplified from cDNA with the immunoSEQ multiplex PCR, producing 87-bp fragments spanning the CDR3 region. Sequencing of the amplicons was done on the Illumina HiSeq platform. As for the authors' bioinformatics: Synthetic template baselines were used to correct PCR bias computationally, reads within Hamming distance 2 were collapsed together, and singletons that could not be merged were discarded. By aligning reads against IMGT, V, D and J genes, CDR3 length, and insertions or deletions at six rearrangement sites were assigned. Within each subset, clonotype counts were normalized to sorted cell number, and only after that were true diversity and Gini coefficients computed with the tcR R package. Repertoire sharing was quantified using the overlap coefficient calculated on TCRB nucleotide sequences. As a proxy for the pre-selection repertoire, out-of-frame TCRB sequences from naive cells were analyzed. As stored in TCRdb, this immuneACCESS dataset retains in-frame rearrangements with V and J assigned. A fraction of the clones does not appear; measured against another copy, unresolved V genes explain less than half of the discrepancy, and the remainder lacks a known reason. Clone size and V and J calls were adopted from that table, with D and trimming inferred from the DNA. This sample comprises roughly 610,000 clones, 15% to 18% of them detected only once. The ten largest make up approximately 0.087% of the sample.

Sequenced material: naive CD4+ T cells from blood. Per the publication, the cell subset or site label means: true naive CD4+ T cells. Recombination linked TRBV5-4 to TRBJ1-2. This TCR came from a man between 18 and 29 years old in good health. The CDR3 protein sequence reads: CASSFAAGSTF.